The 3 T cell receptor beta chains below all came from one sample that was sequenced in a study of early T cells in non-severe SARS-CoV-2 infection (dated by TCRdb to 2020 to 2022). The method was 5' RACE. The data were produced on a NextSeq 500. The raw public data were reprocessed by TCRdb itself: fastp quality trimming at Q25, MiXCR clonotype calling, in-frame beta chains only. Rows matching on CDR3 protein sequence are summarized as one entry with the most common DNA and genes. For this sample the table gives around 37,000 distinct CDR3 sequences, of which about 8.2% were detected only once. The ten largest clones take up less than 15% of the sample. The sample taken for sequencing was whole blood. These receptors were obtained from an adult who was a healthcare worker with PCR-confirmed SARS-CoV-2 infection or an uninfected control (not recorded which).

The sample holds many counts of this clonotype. The CDR3 sequence is CASSPRGVNTEAFF. CDR3 DNA: TGCGCCAGCAGCCCGAGGGGGGTTAACACTGAAGCTTTCTTT. The rearrangement links TRBV5-1 to TRBJ1-1; tentative D call: TRBD1 (6 bases). CDR1 SGHRS and CDR2 YFSETQ come from the germline V gene. There are 14 residues in the CDR3. With 4 bases removed from V and 2 bases from J, the gap between germline ends came to 12 bases.

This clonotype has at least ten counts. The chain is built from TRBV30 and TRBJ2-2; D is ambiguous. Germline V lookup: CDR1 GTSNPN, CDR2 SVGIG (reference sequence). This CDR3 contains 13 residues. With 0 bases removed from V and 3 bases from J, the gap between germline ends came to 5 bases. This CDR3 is CAWSVRYTGELFF. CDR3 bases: TGTGCCTGGAGTGTACGATACACCGGGGAGCTGTTTTTT.

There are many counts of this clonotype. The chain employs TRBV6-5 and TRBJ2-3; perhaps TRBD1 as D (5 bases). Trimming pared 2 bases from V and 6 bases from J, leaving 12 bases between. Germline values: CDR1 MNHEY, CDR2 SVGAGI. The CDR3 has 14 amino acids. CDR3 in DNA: TGTGCCAGCAGTTACAGGGGTAGTGGGGATACGCAGTATTTT. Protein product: CASSYRGSGDTQYF.